The rows below give T cell receptor beta chains drawn from one sample of a study of spatial heterogeneity in lung cancer. TCRdb re-derived calls from the 5' RACE reads in MiXCR, one entry per CDR3 protein. Here the sample spans fewer than 55,000 distinct CDR3 sequences, less than 9.5% being singletons. The sequenced sample was PBMCs, obtained at follow-up. The source is a female donor with early-stage non-small cell lung cancer. CDR3s include the opening cysteine and the closing phenylalanine or tryptophan. The D gene is left open where the match is weak. Clone size is shown for a subset of rows, as once, few, many or a class of expanded clone.

d_call cdr3_length clone_size j_call v_call cdr3_aa cdr3_nt
. 13 few TRBJ1-1 TRBV6-6 CASSTDISTEAFF TGTGCCAGCAGTACCGATATTAGCACTGAAGCTTTCTTT
. 14 many TRBJ2-3 TRBV5-1 CASRSELAEDTQYF TGCGCCAGCAGGTCAGAGCTCGCCGAAGATACGCAGTATTTT
. 14 many TRBJ1-3 TRBV9 CASSYGQSGNTIYF TGTGCCAGCAGTTACGGGCAGTCGGGAAACACCATATATTTT
. 13 many TRBJ2-7 TRBV11-2 CASSRRSSYEQYF TGTGCCAGCAGCCGACGGTCTTCCTACGAGCAGTACTTC
. 14 many TRBJ2-7 TRBV6-5 CASSYSVGAYEQYF TGTGCCAGCAGTTACTCGGTAGGGGCGTACGAGCAGTACTTC
. 14 . TRBJ1-1 TRBV7-9 CASSSQGINTEAFF TGTGCCAGCAGTTCCCAGGGGATAAACACTGAAGCTTTCTTT
. 14 many TRBJ1-2 TRBV15 CATSRDPGRLGYTF TGTGCCACCAGCAGAGATCCGGGCCGTTTAGGCTACACCTTC
TRBD1 16 many TRBJ2-6 TRBV4-2 CASSPRQGFGANVLTF TGTGCCAGCAGCCCGAGACAGGGGTTCGGGGCCAACGTCCTGACTTTC
TRBD1 15 . TRBJ1-1 TRBV11-2 CASSTPGTGDTEAFF TGTGCCAGCAGCACCCCCGGGACAGGAGATACTGAAGCTTTCTTT
TRBD2 17 . TRBJ2-5 TRBV7-9 CASSFPYGGGASETQYF TGTGCCAGCAGCTTCCCCTATGGCGGGGGGGCCTCAGAGACCCAGTACTTC
TRBD1 14 . TRBJ1-1 TRBV3-1 CASSRRQGSTEAFF TGTGCCAGCAGTCGACGACAGGGCAGCACTGAAGCTTTCTTT
. 14 few TRBJ1-5 TRBV28 CASSTPSQNQPQHF TGTGCCAGCAGTACCCCTTCGCAGAATCAGCCCCAGCATTTT
. 11 many TRBJ1-2 TRBV20-1 CSAVPQVGYTF TGCAGTGCTGTGCCGCAGGTTGGCTACACCTTC
TRBD1 16 . TRBJ2-7 TRBV4-1 CASSQRAGTGKDEQYF TGCGCCAGCAGCCAAAGAGCCGGGACAGGGAAGGACGAGCAGTACTTC
. 13 . TRBJ2-5 TRBV3-1 CASSQDRERTQYF TGTGCCAGCAGCCAAGATCGGGAGAGGACCCAGTACTTC
. 14 . TRBJ1-1 TRBV12-3/TRBV12-4 CASSLAGRATEAFF TGTGCCAGCAGTTTGGCAGGGCGGGCGACTGAAGCTTTCTTT
TRBD1 15 . TRBJ2-5 TRBV7-2 CASSLGQATSETQYF TGTGCCAGCAGCTTGGGACAGGCAACCTCAGAGACCCAGTACTTC
TRBD1 15 many TRBJ2-7 TRBV5-1 CASSPTMGQGSKQYF TGCGCCAGCAGCCCGACCATGGGACAGGGGTCAAAGCAGTACTTC
TRBD1 16 . TRBJ1-5 TRBV10-3 CAISETGRGVNQPQHF TGTGCCATCAGTGAGACAGGCAGGGGGGTCAATCAGCCCCAGCATTTT
. 13 few TRBJ1-3 TRBV20-1 CSASKGDGNTIYF TGCAGTGCTAGTAAGGGGGATGGAAACACCATATATTTT
. 17 many TRBJ2-7 TRBV28 CASSLGRRTSTDLEQYF TGTGCCAGCAGTTTGGGACGGAGGACATCCACGGACCTCGAGCAGTACTTC
TRBD1 14 few TRBJ1-2 TRBV27 CASSLGGWPYGYTF TGTGCCAGCAGCCTAGGGGGCTGGCCCTATGGCTACACCTTC
TRBD1 14 many TRBJ2-7 TRBV5-1 CASSNGDRSYEQYF TGCGCCAGCAGCAACGGGGACAGATCCTACGAGCAGTACTTC
. 13 many TRBJ1-1 TRBV2 CASTRSEEIEAFF TGTGCCAGCACTAGAAGTGAGGAGATCGAAGCTTTCTTT
TRBD1 14 few TRBJ2-3 TRBV5-1 CASRAGTGTDTQYF TGCGCCAGCAGGGCCGGGACAGGGACAGATACGCAGTATTTT
. 13 . TRBJ2-1 TRBV5-1 CASSLAGGTGQFF TGCGCCAGCAGCTTGGCGGGGGGCACAGGGCAGTTCTTC
. 20 . TRBJ2-1 TRBV6-6 CASSYPLSGSARSSYNEQFF TGTGCCAGCAGTTACCCGCTAAGCGGTTCAGCCCGTAGCTCCTACAATGAGCAGTTCTTC
. 19 . TRBJ2-3 TRBV28 CASSSPGWGSSSSTDTQYF TGTGCCAGCAGTTCACCAGGGTGGGGTTCCTCCTCTAGCACAGATACGCAGTATTTT
. 14 . TRBJ2-1 TRBV9 CASSDYKTMGEQFF TGTGCCAGCAGCGACTACAAGACCATGGGTGAGCAGTTCTTC
. 16 . TRBJ1-4 TRBV11-2 CASSSILRVVGEKLFF TGTGCCAGCAGCTCAATACTCAGGGTCGTGGGTGAAAAACTGTTTTTT
. 15 many TRBJ1-5 TRBV7-2 CASSLGGASNQPQHF TGTGCCAGCAGCTTAGGTGGCGCGAGCAATCAGCCCCAGCATTTT
. 15 many TRBJ2-7 TRBV28 CASRVRGPSRDEQYF TGTGCCAGCAGAGTGAGGGGTCCTTCGCGGGACGAGCAGTACTTC
. 14 medium-sized TRBJ1-2 TRBV12-3/TRBV12-4 CASSSWTASYGYTF TGTGCCAGCAGTTCCTGGACAGCCTCGTATGGCTACACCTTC
TRBD1 15 . TRBJ2-1 TRBV6-2/TRBV6-3 CASSQTGTGSYEQFF TGTGCCAGCAGTCAAACCGGGACAGGGTCCTATGAGCAGTTCTTC
TRBD1 13 many TRBJ2-5 TRBV6-6 CASRRGHQETQYF TGTGCCAGCAGGAGGGGGCACCAAGAGACCCAGTACTTC
TRBD1 17 . TRBJ2-2 TRBV5-1 CASSLGQGPSGAGELFF TGCGCCAGCAGCTTGGGACAGGGGCCCTCGGGAGCCGGGGAGCTGTTTTTT
. 13 few TRBJ2-1 TRBV10-3 CAISASGYNEQFF TGTGCCATCAGTGCCTCTGGGTACAATGAGCAGTTCTTC
. 13 few TRBJ2-2 TRBV6-5 CASGRGRTGELFF TGTGCCAGCGGGCGGGGGCGCACCGGGGAGCTGTTTTTT
. 14 many TRBJ1-1 TRBV20-1 CSARDSTQLAEAFF TGCAGTGCTAGAGATTCCACCCAACTGGCTGAAGCTTTCTTT
. 15 many TRBJ1-1 TRBV6-6 CASGRSSGANTEAFF TGTGCCAGCGGTCGTTCATCGGGCGCGAACACTGAAGCTTTCTTT
TRBD1 14 many TRBJ1-2 TRBV29-1 CSVEAGQGLYGYTF TGCAGCGTTGAAGCGGGACAGGGTCTTTATGGCTACACCTTC
. 15 many TRBJ1-1 TRBV11-3 CAKPRRKGDRGEAFF TGTGCCAAACCTCGACGGAAGGGGGATCGAGGTGAAGCTTTCTTT
TRBD1 15 many TRBJ2-7 TRBV6-5 CASSYSSGGSYEQYF TGTGCCAGCAGTTACTCGTCAGGGGGCTCCTACGAGCAGTACTTC
TRBD1 16 . TRBJ1-4 TRBV6-1 CASRTGTDYFEEKLFF TGTGCCAGCAGGACCGGGACAGATTACTTCGAAGAAAAACTGTTTTTT
TRBD2 15 many TRBJ2-1 TRBV7-2 CASSVSGAKFNEQFF TGTGCCAGCAGCGTGAGCGGGGCGAAATTCAATGAGCAGTTCTTC
TRBD1 15 many TRBJ2-5 TRBV28 CASSLWTGRQETQYF TGTGCCAGCAGTTTATGGACAGGGCGGCAAGAGACCCAGTACTTC
TRBD1 16 many TRBJ2-1 TRBV27 CASSLRRTGAYNEQFF TGTGCCAGCAGTTTGCGGCGGACAGGGGCCTACAATGAGCAGTTCTTC
TRBD1 18 many TRBJ1-3 TRBV7-6 CASSSREDRGFSGNTIYF TGTGCCAGCAGCTCCCGTGAGGACAGGGGGTTTTCTGGAAACACCATATATTTT
. 12 few TRBJ1-2 TRBV5-5 CASSWNRDGYTF TGTGCCAGCAGCTGGAACAGGGACGGCTACACCTTC
TRBD2 19 few TRBJ2-1 TRBV19 CASIPFGLAGTPSYNEQFF TGTGCCAGTATTCCTTTTGGGCTAGCGGGGACCCCCTCCTACAATGAGCAGTTCTTC
. 12 few TRBJ2-7 TRBV28 CASSRGPYEQYF TGTGCCAGCAGTCGAGGCCCCTACGAGCAGTACTTC